These 15 T cell receptor beta chains originate from one sample sequenced in a study of blood T cells in healthy people across ages. With a J-beta primer mix and a sample-barcoded 5' primer, a second PCR ran roughly 6 to 11 cycles. In TCRdb, the 5' RACE reads were re-called with MiXCR into one record per CDR3 protein. The sample yields some 700,000 distinct CDR3 sequences, 40% to 45% seen once. Specimen: blood. The receptors stem from a woman aged 55-75 years in good health.

The table lists this clonotype with a few counts. The CDR3 nucleotides read TGCGCCAGCAGGAAAATGGCCTGGACTAGCGGGGGGAGTTCTACGGGTTCGGATACGCAGTATTTT. It codes for CASRKMAWTSGGSSTGSDTQYF. The chain recombines TRBV5-1 with TRBJ2-3; 14 bases match TRBD2. Germline CDR1 is SGHRS and CDR2 is YFSETQ. CDR3 length equals 22 residues. The V and J ends lost 5 bases and 6 bases, in that order; junction bases with no gene match: 26.

This clonotype showed up just once. The gene calls are TRBV28 and TRBJ2-5; D perhaps matches TRBD1 (6 bases). Germline loops: CDR1 MDHEN, CDR2 SYDVKM. The CDR3 is 12 amino acids. Deletions cut 6 bases from V and 4 bases from J, with 9 bases between. CDR3: CASSYRVETQYF. The CDR3 DNA follows: TGTGCCAGCAGCTACAGGGTAGAGACCCAGTACTTC.

The chain has TRBV7-3 and TRBJ2-3, with a possible D match to TRBD2 (6 bases). Per germline, CDR1 SGHTA and CDR2 FQGTGA. Trimming shortened V by 6 bases and J by 6 bases, and 25 bases separated the two germline ends. The CDR3 has 17 amino acids. The CDR3 sequence: CASSPAALGPSVDTQYF. The CDR3 nucleotides read TGTGCCAGCAGTCCCGCAGCCCTAGGGCCTAGCGTGGATACGCAGTATTTT.

This chain uses TRBV7-2 with TRBJ2-2; 7 nucleotides agree with TRBD2. There are 17 residues in the CDR3. After removal of 1 base from V and 0 bases from J, the junction contained 5 bases not matched to a gene. CDR1 is SGHTA and CDR2 is FQGNSA in the germline V gene. CDR3 sequence: CASSLGASGTNTGELFF. As DNA, the CDR3 is TGTGCCAGCAGCTTAGGGGCTAGCGGTACGAACACCGGGGAGCTGTTTTTT. Together with reference TRBV7-2 and TRBJ2-2, the CDR3 gives the full variable domain: GAGVSQSPSNKVTEKGKDVELRCDPISGHTALYWYRQSLGQGLEFLIYFQGNSAPDKSGLPSDRFSAERTGGSVSTLTIQRTQQEDSAVYLCASSLGASGTNTGELFFGEGSRLTVL.

The CDR3 is CASSLGGPRGSEQYF. In nucleotides, the CDR3 is TGTGCCAGCAGCTTAGGAGGGCCCCGCGGGTCCGAGCAGTACTTC. This chain uses TRBV7-6 with TRBJ2-7, with D tentatively TRBD2 (5 bases). This CDR3 is 15 amino acids long. The germline V and J ends were trimmed by 1 base and 6 bases, with 16 bases remaining between them. Germline CDR1 SGHVS, CDR2 FNYEAQ.

This clonotype has only a few counts. CDR3 residues: CASSLVGRGLEQFF. CDR3 nucleotide sequence: TGTGCCAGCAGTTTAGTGGGGAGAGGTCTTGAGCAGTTCTTC. The V call is TRBV28, the J call TRBJ2-1; D may be TRBD2 (5 bases). CDR3 length: 14 amino acids. From germline, CDR1 is MDHEN and CDR2 SYDVKM. The V and J ends lost 2 bases and 9 bases respectively, with 14 bases between them.

The table lists this clonotype with many counts. The chain joins TRBV7-9 to TRBJ2-3, with TRBD2 identical over 9 bases. The V gene end was trimmed by 5 bases and the J gene end by 6 bases; junction bases not matched to a gene: 6. CDR1 and CDR2 from the germline V gene are SEHNR and FQNEAQ (reference sequence). The length of the CDR3 is 14 residues. CDR3 loop: CASSIRLADDTQYF. In nucleotides, the CDR3 is TGTGCCAGCAGCATACGACTAGCGGATGATACGCAGTATTTT.

This clonotype showed up many times. V usage is TRBV29-1 and J usage is TRBJ2-7, with 10 bases identical to TRBD2. CDR1 and CDR2 from the germline V gene are SQVTM and ANQGSEA. V gave up 3 bases and J gave up 3 bases; unmatched junction bases: 8. This CDR3 is 15 amino acids long. CDR3 coding DNA: TGCAGCGTTGAGAGCCTAGCGGGAGAAAGCTACGAGCAGTACTTC. Residues: CSVESLAGESYEQYF.

This chain links TRBV9 with TRBJ2-7; 9 bases fit TRBD1. The length of the CDR3 is 15 residues. CDR1 SGDLS and CDR2 YYNGEE come from the germline V gene. V lost 7 bases and J lost 5; bases outside the gene matches: 13. The CDR3 sequence is CASCLGQGTIHEQYF. The CDR3 region has the DNA TGTGCCAGCTGCTTGGGACAGGGTACAATCCACGAGCAGTACTTC.

As regards this clonotype: This may arise from a read error, as a much more abundant clone is one base away. The rearrangement joins TRBV29-1 to TRBJ2-4; 9 bases fit TRBD1. V was clipped by 7 bases and J by 11 bases; unmatched bases: 9. The CDR3 loop spans 12 amino acids. The germline gives CDR1 SQVTM, CDR2 ANQGSEA. The CDR3 DNA reads as TGCAGCGGGGGGACAGGGACGAACGTTCAGTACTTC. It translates to CSGGTGTNVQYF.

This clonotype was recorded once. One end of the junction does not line up with germline, which may come from a read error. The chain combines TRBV4-3 with TRBJ1-4; no clear D gene. Germline V CDR1 and CDR2: LGHNA, YSLEER. The CDR3 has 17 amino acids. The CDR3 spells CASSQAYRVATNEELFF. The CDR3 DNA is TGCGCCAGCAGCCAAGCGTACAGAGTAGCAACTAATGAAGAACTGTTTTTT.

In its sample, this clonotype was seen a few times. The chain is built from TRBV7-2 and TRBJ2-1; tentative D call: TRBD2 (6 bases). V was clipped by 5 bases and J by 9 bases, with 20 bases between them. The CDR3 covers 15 residues. Germline V gene sequence: CDR1 SGHTA, CDR2 FQGNSA. The CDR3 spells CASSTRLGPLREQFF. CDR3 DNA: TGTGCCAGCAGCACACGACTAGGGCCCCTGCGTGAGCAGTTCTTC.

This clonotype appeared once. Just one base apart from a much larger clone, this may be a read error. J is TRBJ1-2 and V is TRBV7-2, with 9 nucleotides matching TRBD1. CDR1 is SGHTA and CDR2 is FQGNSA in the germline V gene. The CDR3 length is 14 residues. The CDR3 sequence: CAGSAGQGGYGYTF. The CDR3 coding sequence is TGTGCCGGCAGCGCGGGACAGGGAGGCTATGGCTACACCTTC.

This chain links TRBV7-2 with TRBJ1-5; D is unresolved. Germline V gene data show CDR1 as SGHTA and CDR2 as FQGNSA. The CDR3 consists of 13 residues. V gave up 5 bases and J gave up 11 bases, with 16 bases separating them. CDR3 sequence reads: CASSLGRAEAQHF. The CDR3, as DNA: TGTGCCAGCAGCCTAGGGCGGGCTGAAGCCCAGCATTTT.

The rearrangement uses TRBV7-3 and TRBJ1-1; 7 positions agree with TRBD1. This CDR3 has 15 amino acids. Germline lookup yields CDR1 SGHTA and CDR2 FQGTGA. V was clipped by 2 bases and J by 5 bases; unmatched bases: 8. The CDR3 spells CASSLQGVGGTEAFF. DNA of the CDR3: TGTGCCAGCAGCTTACAGGGGGTAGGCGGGACTGAAGCTTTCTTT.